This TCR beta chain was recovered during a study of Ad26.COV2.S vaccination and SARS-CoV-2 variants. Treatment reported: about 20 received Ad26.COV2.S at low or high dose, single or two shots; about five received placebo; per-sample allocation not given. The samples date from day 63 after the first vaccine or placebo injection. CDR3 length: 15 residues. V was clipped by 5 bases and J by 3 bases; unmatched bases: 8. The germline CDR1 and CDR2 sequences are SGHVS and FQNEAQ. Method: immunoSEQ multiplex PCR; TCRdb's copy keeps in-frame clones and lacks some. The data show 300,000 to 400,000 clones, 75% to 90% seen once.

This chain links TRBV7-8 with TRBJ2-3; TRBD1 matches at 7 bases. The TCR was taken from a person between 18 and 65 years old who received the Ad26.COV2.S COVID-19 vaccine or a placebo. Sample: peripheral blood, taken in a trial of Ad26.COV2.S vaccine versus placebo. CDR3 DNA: TGTGCCAGCAGCAAGCAGCGACAGGGAACAGATACGCAGTATTTT. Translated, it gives CASSKQRQGTDTQYF.